This TCR beta chain is drawn from a study of regulatory T cells in long-lasting Graves disease. Library construction for TCR beta used iRepertoire HTBI primers and Arm-PCR of CDR3 regions. TCRdb used MiXCR to reprocess the multiplex PCR reads, holding one entry per CDR3 protein. The data hold hundreds of thousands of distinct CDR3 sequences, with roughly 13% observed a single time. CDR1 and CDR2 from the germline V gene are SEHNR and FQNEAQ (reference sequence). Trimming took off 5 bases at V and 7 bases at J, with 18 bases between the two ends. CDR3 size: 15 residues. The sample's time point: newly diagnosed GD, antithyroid drugs for less than 3 months. With RNA extracted from PBMCs as input, the TCR library was made. Patients hailed from an endocrinology department in Xi'an, China. The data also belong to a second study, concerning T cells in Graves' hyperthyroidism and ophthalmopathy. That paper notes: Newly diagnosed hyperthyroidism patients aged 18 to 65 years had disease lasting under 2 months. Those patients with uncontrolled infection, other autoimmune disease, pregnancy or lactation were excluded.

This sample comprised peripheral blood mononuclear cells (PBMCs), obtained at new diagnosis, from a patient treated with antithyroid drugs. The receptor was derived from a man between 25 and 39 years old with Graves disease. This chain uses TRBV7-9 with TRBJ2-1, with D possibly TRBD2 on 5 matching bases. The CDR3 DNA sequence: TGTGCCAGCAGCCCCCAAGTCGGGAAAATTAATGAGCAGTTCTTC. Translation gives CASSPQVGKINEQFF.